The 19 T cell receptor beta chains listed next were all sequenced from one sample in a study of T cell responses to AZD1222 COVID-19 vaccine. TCRdb's copy holds only in-frame clones and misses some; the assay was immunoSEQ multiplex PCR. The sample has about 110,000 clones, about 90% seen once. The sample here was peripheral blood, taken on day 0 of AZD1222 vaccination. The receptor source for this set is an adult in good health.

The gene calls are TRBV5-5 and TRBJ2-3; the match to TRBD1 covers 12 bases. This CDR3 is built from 15 residues. Germline CDR1 reads SGHKS; CDR2 reads YYEKEE (reference sequence). With V trimmed by 3 bases and J by 6 bases, 5 bases remained unmatched. The CDR3 protein is CASSWGGQGADTQYF. CDR3 in DNA: TGTGCCAGCAGCTGGGGGGGACAGGGGGCCGATACGCAGTATTTT.

This chain links TRBV6-5 with TRBJ1-3; TRBD1 aligns across 8 bases. The CDR3 has 14 amino acids. Unmatched junction bases numbered 6, after V lost 8 bases and J lost 3 bases. Germline CDR1 reads MNHEY; CDR2 reads SVGAGI. DNA for the CDR3: TGTGCCAGCGTTAGGGACAGGAATGGAAACACCATATATTTT. Amino acid sequence: CASVRDRNGNTIYF.

This sequence joins TRBV30 and TRBJ1-6; weak D call: TRBD1 (5 bases). V was shortened by 1 base and J by 6 bases, with 13 bases between the two germline ends. The CDR3 totals 15 residues. Germline values: CDR1 GTSNPN, CDR2 SVGIG (reference sequence). For the CDR3, the DNA is TGTGCCTGGAGTGGCAGGGAGGGTATTAATTCACCCCTCCACTTT. Its translation is CAWSGREGINSPLHF.

This chain joins TRBV10-2 and TRBJ1-5, with D possibly TRBD1 on 5 matching bases. V shed 6 bases and J shed 0 bases, with 12 bases lying between them. The CDR3 loop spans 15 amino acids. Germline-derived CDR1 and CDR2 are WSHSY and SAAADI. CDR3 residues: CASRAGRNSNQPQHF. The CDR3 coding sequence is TGCGCCAGCAGAGCGGGGCGGAATAGCAATCAGCCCCAGCATTTT.

The rearrangement uses TRBV6-5 and TRBJ1-1; D not certain. CDR1 and CDR2 from the germline V gene are MNHEY and SVGAGI. Deletions cut 3 bases from V and 6 bases from J, with 20 bases between. The CDR3 is made up of 16 amino acids. CDR3 region: CASSYQNRGREAEAFF. The CDR3 coding sequence is TGTGCCAGCAGTTATCAAAATCGCGGACGGGAGGCTGAAGCTTTCTTT.

V usage is TRBV21-1 and J usage is TRBJ1-2; whether TRBD1, the table's D call, matches the DNA was not checked. TRBV21-1 is termed a pseudogene. The CDR3 is made up of 18 amino acids. CDR3 nucleotides: TGTGCCAGCAGCAAAACCCACCCCGCCGGGACAGGGGGATATGGCTACACCTTC. Amino acid sequence: CASSKTHPAGTGGYGYTF.

There are a few counts of this clone. The chain carries TRBV3-1 (or the pseudogene TRBV3-2) and TRBJ1-3, with a weak D call TRBD1 (5 bases). Germline values: CDR1 LGHDT, CDR2 YNNKEL (reference sequence). This CDR3 has 16 residues. The V gene lost 0 bases and the J gene lost 2 bases, with 11 bases spanning the gap. For the CDR3, the DNA is TGTGCCAGCAGCCAAGATCTTGCCAGGGCTGGAAACACCATATATTTT. Its protein product is CASSQDLARAGNTIYF.

With regard to this clone: Other DNA variants within this sample encode the same CDR3. The chain links TRBV19 to TRBJ1-1, with 9 bases identical to TRBD1. The germline V gene has CDR1 LNHDA and CDR2 SQIVND (reference sequence). V lost 6 bases to trimming and J lost 4 bases; unmatched junction nucleotides: 6. The CDR3 consists of 14 residues. The CDR3 protein is CASSLQGASTEAFF. The DNA for the CDR3 is TGTGCCAGTAGCCTACAGGGGGCTAGCACTGAAGCTTTCTTT.

This chain joins TRBV3-1 (or the pseudogene TRBV3-2) and TRBJ1-6; D not certain. V shed 2 bases and J shed 10 bases, with 9 bases lying between them. CDR3 length: 13 amino acids. CDR1 is LGHDT, CDR2 YNNKEL, per germline (reference sequence). CDR3 sequence: CASSQNGPSPLHF. The CDR3 nucleotides are TGTGCCAGCAGCCAAAACGGGCCATCACCCCTCCACTTT.

The gene calls are TRBV12-5 and TRBJ2-7, with D possibly called TRBD1 or TRBD2 (5 bases each). V lost 6 bases, J lost 2 bases, and 17 bases lay in between. The CDR3 is 15 amino acids. CDR1 LGHNT and CDR2 FRNRAP come from the germline V gene. For the CDR3, the DNA is TGTGCTAGTGGCGACGGGGCCTTTGAGGCCTACGAGCAGTACTTC. The encoded protein is CASGDGAFEAYEQYF.

This chain joins TRBV12-5 and TRBJ1-5, with 10 bases identical to TRBD1. The J segment lost 4 bases and the V segment lost 7 bases, leaving 4 bases of the junction unmatched. Germline V gene data show CDR1 as LGHNT and CDR2 as FRNRAP. This CDR3 has 14 amino acids. The DNA of the CDR3 is TGTGCTAGTGCCTGGGGACAGGGGAATCAGCCCCAGCATTTT. This encodes CASAWGQGNQPQHF.

The rearrangement joins TRBV7-8 to TRBJ2-7; D is possibly TRBD1 or TRBD2 (5 bases each). V was cut by 6 bases and J by 0 bases, with 15 bases left in between. This CDR3 comprises 15 residues. Germline assignment: CDR1 SGHVS and CDR2 FQNEAQ. Here the CDR3 reads CASRSGTDSSYEQYF. In DNA form, the CDR3 reads TGTGCCAGCAGGTCCGGGACCGATAGCTCCTACGAGCAGTACTTC.

CDR3 region: CASSLGGTGEGEKLFF. The CDR3, as DNA: TGTGCCAGCAGCTTGGGTGGGACAGGGGAAGGAGAAAAACTGTTTTTT. V is TRBV5-5 and J is TRBJ1-4, with 10 nucleotides matching TRBD1. CDR3 size: 16 residues. Germline CDR1 reads SGHKS; CDR2 reads YYEKEE (reference sequence). Unmatched junction bases numbered 7, after V lost 0 bases and J lost 8 bases.

This clone was found once. The rearrangement links TRBV5-6 to TRBJ2-7, with D possibly being TRBD1 or TRBD2 (5 bases each). V lost 2 bases and J lost 2, with 17 bases in between. Looked up from germline, CDR1 is SGHDT and CDR2 is YYEEEE. This CDR3 is 16 amino acids long. The CDR3 loop is CASSFNPGLQAYEQYF. CDR3 bases: TGTGCCAGCAGCTTCAACCCGGGGTTACAGGCCTACGAGCAGTACTTC.

V usage is TRBV7-9 and J usage is TRBJ1-5; maybe TRBD1 (6 bases). The CDR3 is 13 residues long. Trimming pared 5 bases from V and 3 bases from J, leaving 8 bases between. Germline CDR1 reads SEHNR; CDR2 reads FQNEAQ (reference sequence). The CDR3 DNA reads TGTGCCAGCAGCCGGACAGACAATCAGCCCCAGCATTTT. Residues: CASSRTDNQPQHF.

V is TRBV6-5 and J is TRBJ1-1; no reliable D call. CDR3 length: 14 amino acids. Germline CDR1 reads MNHEY; CDR2 reads SVGAGI. Between the trimmed V and J ends, which lost 0 bases and 6 bases, there was a span of 11 bases. The CDR3 protein is CASSYSRGAPEAFF. CDR3 DNA: TGTGCCAGCAGTTACTCGCGGGGTGCCCCTGAAGCTTTCTTT.

The rearrangement uses TRBV4-2 and TRBJ2-1, with D perhaps matching TRBD1 or TRBD2 (5 bases each). Trimming removed 0 bases from V and 16 bases from J, with 16 bases in between. Looked up from germline, CDR1 is LGHNA and CDR2 is YNFKEQ. This CDR3 spans 13 amino acids. CDR3 amino acids: CASSQDRDRFYFF. In DNA, the CDR3 is TGTGCCAGCAGCCAAGATCGGGACCGATTTTATTTCTTC.

This clone appeared a few times. The chain combines TRBV7-3 with TRBJ2-2; 9 nucleotides match TRBD1. The CDR3 has 14 amino acids. The ends lost 4 bases at V and 7 bases at J; junction bases unmatched: 4. CDR1 is SGHTA and CDR2 is FQGTGA in the germline V gene. Here the CDR3 DNA reads TGTGCCAGCAGCTCGACAGGGGGTAGCGGGGAGCTGTTTTTT. Its translation is CASSSTGGSGELFF.

CDR3 sequence: CASSYSKKFQYF. The CDR3, as DNA: TGTGCCAGCAGTTACTCGAAGAAGTTCCAGTACTTC. This chain joins TRBV6-2 or TRBV6-3 and TRBJ2-5; D is ambiguous. In germline, CDR1 is MNHEY, CDR2 SVGEGT. The CDR3 spans 12 residues. V lost 0 bases and J 10 bases, leaving 9 bases between the germline ends.